The 14 T cell receptor beta chains below come from one sample, sequenced in a study of long-term antiretroviral therapy in people with HIV. Survey-level immunoSEQ v3.0 assays were run. Repertoires were generated with immunoSEQ multiplex PCR, while TCRdb's copy carries only in-frame clones and drops some. The sample records fewer than 40,000 clones, about three quarters being singletons. Here the sequenced sample was unsorted PBMCs, taken 3.1 years after starting antiretroviral therapy. Receptors were obtained from a woman in her forties or fifties with HIV.

This rearrangement joins TRBV10-2 to TRBJ2-3, with 8 bases that match TRBD2. With 2 bases clipped from V and 4 bases from J, the junction kept 5 bases outside the gene matches. Looked up from germline, CDR1 is WSHSY and CDR2 is SAAADI. The length of the CDR3 is 15 residues. The CDR3: CASSEEAGDSDTQYF. In nucleotides, the CDR3 is TGCGCCAGCAGTGAGGAAGCGGGGGACTCAGATACGCAGTATTTT.

The rearrangement uses TRBV30 and TRBJ2-2; no definite D call. Trimming took off 0 bases at V and 2 bases at J, with 7 bases between the two ends. Germline values: CDR1 GTSNPN, CDR2 SVGIG (reference sequence). The CDR3 is made up of 14 amino acids. The DNA for the CDR3 is TGTGCCTGGAGTGTAGTGACAAACACCGGGGAGCTGTTTTTT. Translating it yields CAWSVVTNTGELFF.

In its sample, this clone was seen once. The rearrangement uses TRBV19 and TRBJ1-2; 7 bases line up with TRBD1. The ends lost 1 base at V and 5 bases at J; junction bases unmatched: 7. Germline V gene sequence: CDR1 LNHDA, CDR2 SQIVND (reference sequence). The CDR3 runs to 15 residues. CDR3 in amino acids: CASSIAWTGDYGYTF. The CDR3, as DNA: TGTGCCAGTAGTATAGCCTGGACAGGAGATTATGGCTACACCTTC. The full variable domain, its missing parts supplied by reference TRBV19 and TRBJ1-2, is DGGITQSPKYLFRKEGQNVTLSCEQNLNHDAMYWYRQDPGQGLRLIYYSQIVNDFQKGDIAEGYSVSREKKESFPLTVTSAQKNPTAFYLCASSIAWTGDYGYTFGSGTRLTVV.

Only one count was recorded for this clone. V gene TRBV19 combines with J gene TRBJ2-2; 10 positions agree with TRBD2. CDR1 LNHDA and CDR2 SQIVND come from the germline V gene (reference sequence). The trim removed 5 bases at V and 5 bases at J, leaving 8 bases unmatched. The CDR3 runs 16 residues. The CDR3 DNA reads TGTGCCAGTAGTCGAAGCGGGGGGGCAAAGACCGGGGAGCTGTTTTTT. This gives the protein CASSRSGGAKTGELFF.

The chain recombines TRBV29-1 with TRBJ2-5, with 7 bases that match TRBD1. Losses at the gene ends were 5 bases for V and 0 bases for J; bases not matched to a gene: 6. The CDR3 extends over 14 amino acids. CDR1 SQVTM and CDR2 ANQGSEA come from the germline V gene. The CDR3 nucleotides read TGCAGCGTTAAGGGGGCCTCGTACCAAGAGACCCAGTACTTC. Its protein is CSVKGASYQETQYF.

The J gene is TRBJ2-3, the V gene TRBV6-4; a weak D match, TRBD2 (5 bases). The V gene lost 7 bases and the J gene lost 0 bases, with 14 bases spanning the gap. The CDR3 consists of 15 residues. Germline CDR1 reads MRHNA; CDR2 reads SNTAGT. CDR3 nucleotide sequence: TGTGCCAGCAAGCGGCAGGCCGCTAGCACAGATACGCAGTATTTT. Translating gives CASKRQAASTDTQYF.

V and J are TRBV7-8 and TRBJ1-2; 8 bases line up with TRBD1. The V segment lost 2 bases and the J segment 8 bases; nucleotides outside the gene matches: 10. The CDR3 runs to 15 residues. Per germline, CDR1 SGHVS and CDR2 FQNEAQ. This CDR3 reads CASSLHMDRAGGYTF. The CDR3 DNA reads as TGTGCCAGCAGCTTACATATGGACAGGGCTGGGGGCTACACCTTC.

This clone appeared once. The J gene is TRBJ2-7, the V gene TRBV27; D remains unclear. Trimming pared 5 bases from V and 2 bases from J, leaving 16 bases between. This CDR3 region has 15 residues. Germline CDR1 and CDR2: MNHEY and SMNVEV (reference sequence). The CDR3 region is CASSLLSPSPYEQYF. The CDR3 nucleotides are TGTGCCAGCAGTCTTCTCAGCCCGAGCCCCTACGAGCAGTACTTC.

The rearrangement uses TRBV19 and TRBJ1-5; 7 bases are a match to TRBD1. Germline-derived CDR1 and CDR2 are LNHDA and SQIVND (reference sequence). There are 15 residues in the CDR3. The trim removed 10 bases at V and 2 bases at J, leaving 11 bases unmatched. The CDR3 protein is CATIDRAGGNQPQHF. The DNA of the CDR3 is TGTGCCACTATCGACAGGGCTGGTGGCAATCAGCCCCAGCATTTT.

V and J are TRBV7-2 and TRBJ1-5; 8 bases line up with TRBD1. The V gene's germline CDR1 is SGHTA and CDR2 FQGNSA. The CDR3 is 14 amino acids. Trimming removed 5 bases from V and 10 bases from J; junction bases left unmatched: 10. CDR3 bases: TGTGCCAGCAGCGTAGGGACAGGAGGCTATCCCCAGCATTTT. Its protein product is CASSVGTGGYPQHF.

A word on this clone: Other nucleotide sequences from this sample produce the same CDR3. V and J are TRBV7-7 and TRBJ2-5, with D possibly TRBD2 on 6 matching bases. The CDR3 is made up of 14 amino acids. The germline gives CDR1 SSHAT, CDR2 FNYEAQ (reference sequence). With 0 bases removed from V and 4 bases from J, the gap between germline ends came to 9 bases. The CDR3 region has the DNA TGTGCCAGCAGCTTAGCCGGGCGGGGAGAGACCCAGTACTTC. Its protein product is CASSLAGRGETQYF.

This clone has more than one count but fewer than ten. The germline gene is not matched at one end of the junction; a read error may be the cause. The chain has TRBV5-1 and TRBJ1-4; tentatively, D is TRBD1 (5 bases). CDR1 and CDR2 (germline): SGHRS, YFSETQ. This CDR3 spans 14 amino acids. This chain's CDR3 is CASSPGRGNEKLFF. CDR3 bases: TGCGCGAGCAGCCCTGGTAGGGGTAATGAAAAACTGTTTTTT.

CDR3 region: CASSLLESETQYF. In DNA, the CDR3 is TGTGCCAGCTCCCTACTAGAGTCCGAGACCCAGTACTTC. This chain uses TRBV18 with TRBJ2-5; a possible D gene is TRBD2 (5 bases). The CDR3 runs to 13 residues. Per the germline V gene, CDR1 is KGHSH and CDR2 is LQKENI. V gave up 6 bases and J gave up 5 bases, with 13 bases separating them.

The rearrangement uses TRBV9 and TRBJ2-5; maybe TRBD1 (5 bases). This CDR3 has 14 amino acids. Germline CDR1 and CDR2: SGDLS and YYNGEE. Trimming stripped 6 bases from V and 0 bases from J, with 12 bases between. The CDR3 protein is CASTPSTDQETQYF. The CDR3 DNA reads as TGTGCCAGCACACCATCGACAGACCAAGAGACCCAGTACTTC.